This note documents a single T cell receptor beta chain sequence. The data are from a study of blood T cell repertoires in COVID-19. Study information: Acute-phase and convalescent COVID-19 samples originated in the United States, Italy and Spain. T cells, B-cell-depleted T cells, or PBMCs provided the cDNA or gDNA that served as material.

V lost 8 bases to trimming and J lost 3 bases; unmatched junction nucleotides: 24. The CDR3 totals 19 residues. The germline CDR1 and CDR2 sequences are MDHEN and SYDVKM. In the original workflow: For nucleated cells, counts were estimated from reference gene primer amplification. Assay used: immunoSEQ multiplex PCR; TCRdb lists only in-frame clones, some missing. V, J and clone size reflect that table, while D and trimming were determined from the DNA. The sample records nearly 55,000 clones, 60% to 85% being singletons. The chain has TRBV28 and TRBJ2-7; 8 nucleotides match TRBD2. Sequences were obtained from peripheral blood. The receptor was derived from a human donor with active or convalescent COVID-19. The donor label of this sample is uncertain. CDR3 amino acids: CASVGLITNREGYSYEQYF. In DNA, the CDR3 is TGTGCCAGCGTTGGTTTGATTACGAATCGGGAGGGGTACAGCTACGAGCAGTACTTC.